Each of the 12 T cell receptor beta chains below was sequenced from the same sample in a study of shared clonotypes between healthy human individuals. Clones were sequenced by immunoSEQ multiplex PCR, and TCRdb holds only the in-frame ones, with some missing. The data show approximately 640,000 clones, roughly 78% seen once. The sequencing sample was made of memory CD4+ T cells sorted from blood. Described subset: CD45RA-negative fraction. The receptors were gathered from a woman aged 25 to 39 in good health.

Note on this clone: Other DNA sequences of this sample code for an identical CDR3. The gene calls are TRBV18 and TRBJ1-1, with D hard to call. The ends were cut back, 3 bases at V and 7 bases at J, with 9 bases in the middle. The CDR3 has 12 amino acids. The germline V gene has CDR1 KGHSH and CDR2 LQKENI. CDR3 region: CASSPPGGEAFF. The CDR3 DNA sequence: TGTGCCAGCTCACCCCCTGGAGGTGAAGCTTTCTTT. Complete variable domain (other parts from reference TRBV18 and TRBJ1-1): NAGVMQNPRHLVRRRGQEARLRCSPMKGHSHVYWYRQLPEEGLKFMVYLQKENIIDESGMPKERFSAEFPKEGPSILRIQQVVRGDSAAYFCASSPPGGEAFFGQGTRLTVV.

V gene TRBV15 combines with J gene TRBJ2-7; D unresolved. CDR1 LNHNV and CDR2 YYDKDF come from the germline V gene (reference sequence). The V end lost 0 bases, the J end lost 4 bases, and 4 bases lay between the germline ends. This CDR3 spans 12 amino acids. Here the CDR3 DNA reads TGTGCCACCAGCAGAGATAAATACGAGCAGTACTTC. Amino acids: CATSRDKYEQYF.

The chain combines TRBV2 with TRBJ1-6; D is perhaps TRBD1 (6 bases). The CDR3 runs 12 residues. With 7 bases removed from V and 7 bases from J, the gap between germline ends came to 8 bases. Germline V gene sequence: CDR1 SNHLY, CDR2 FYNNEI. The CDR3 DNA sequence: TGTGCCAGCATCACAGGGAATTCACCCCTCCACTTT. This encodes CASITGNSPLHF.

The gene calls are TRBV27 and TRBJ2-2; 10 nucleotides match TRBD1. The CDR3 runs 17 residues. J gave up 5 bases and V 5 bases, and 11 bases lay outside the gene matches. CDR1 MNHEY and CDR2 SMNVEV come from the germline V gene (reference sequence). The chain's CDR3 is CASSPPTGGYSTGELFF. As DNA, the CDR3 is TGTGCCAGCAGTCCCCCGACAGGGGGCTATTCGACCGGGGAGCTGTTTTTT.

For the CDR3, the DNA is TGCGCCAGCAGCCAAGTTGGGGGTGCGGGCTCCTACGAGCAGTACTTC. This sequence encodes CASSQVGGAGSYEQYF. The chain has TRBV4-1 and TRBJ2-7, with D perhaps given as TRBD1 or TRBD2 (5 bases each). Germline V lookup: CDR1 MGHRA, CDR2 YSYEKL. The V end lost 1 base, the J end lost 0 bases, and 13 bases lay between the germline ends. This CDR3 comprises 16 residues.

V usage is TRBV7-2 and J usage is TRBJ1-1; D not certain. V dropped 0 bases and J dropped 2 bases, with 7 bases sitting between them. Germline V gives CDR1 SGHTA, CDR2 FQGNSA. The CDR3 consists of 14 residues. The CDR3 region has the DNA TGTGCCAGCAGCTTAGCGAACCCTAACACTGAAGCTTTCTTT. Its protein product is CASSLANPNTEAFF.

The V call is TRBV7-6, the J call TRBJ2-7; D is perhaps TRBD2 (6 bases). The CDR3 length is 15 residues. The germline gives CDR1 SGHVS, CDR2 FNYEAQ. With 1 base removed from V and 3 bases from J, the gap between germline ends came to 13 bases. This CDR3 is CASSLEGAGGYEQYF. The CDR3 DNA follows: TGTGCCAGCAGCTTAGAAGGGGCCGGGGGCTACGAGCAGTACTTC.

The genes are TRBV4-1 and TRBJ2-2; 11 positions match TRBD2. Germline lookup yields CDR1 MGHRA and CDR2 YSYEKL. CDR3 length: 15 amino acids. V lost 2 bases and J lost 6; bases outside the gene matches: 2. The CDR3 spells CASSQTSGRSGELFF. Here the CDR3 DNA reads TGCGCCAGCAGCCAAACTAGCGGGAGATCCGGGGAGCTGTTTTTT.

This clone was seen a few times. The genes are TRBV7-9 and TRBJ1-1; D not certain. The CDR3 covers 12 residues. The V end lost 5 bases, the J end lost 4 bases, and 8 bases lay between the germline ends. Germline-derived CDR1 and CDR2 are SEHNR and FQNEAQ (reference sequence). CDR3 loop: CASSLVVTEAFF. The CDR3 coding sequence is TGTGCCAGCAGCCTCGTCGTCACTGAAGCTTTCTTT.

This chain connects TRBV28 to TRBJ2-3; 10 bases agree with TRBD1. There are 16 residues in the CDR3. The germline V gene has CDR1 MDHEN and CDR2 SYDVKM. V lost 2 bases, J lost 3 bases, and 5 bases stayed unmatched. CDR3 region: CASSLGTGARTDTQYF. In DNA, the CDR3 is TGTGCCAGCAGTTTAGGGACAGGGGCTCGGACAGATACGCAGTATTTT.

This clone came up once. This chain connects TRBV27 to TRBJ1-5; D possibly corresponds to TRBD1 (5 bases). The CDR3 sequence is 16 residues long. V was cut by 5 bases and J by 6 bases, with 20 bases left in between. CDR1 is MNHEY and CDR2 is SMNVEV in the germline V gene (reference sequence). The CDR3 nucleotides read TGTGCCAGCAGTCCAAGGGGCCGGAGGGAAAGTCAGCCCCAGCATTTT. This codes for CASSPRGRRESQPQHF.

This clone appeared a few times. The CDR3 loop reads CASSTDRVRTDTQYF. The CDR3 nucleotides read TGTGCCAGTAGTACGGACAGGGTCCGCACAGATACGCAGTATTTT. The V and J genes are TRBV19 and TRBJ2-3; 8 bases match TRBD1. V shed 4 bases, J shed 1 base, and the junction held 4 bases outside the gene matches. The CDR3 loop spans 15 amino acids. Germline V lookup: CDR1 LNHDA, CDR2 SQIVND (reference sequence).